This TCR beta chain was found in a study of T cell responses to AZD1222 COVID-19 vaccine. Study-level results: Clonal diversity was possibly underestimated, and white British individuals and females predominated among donors. A rise in Spike-specific TCR breadth and depth followed two AZD1222 doses. Reports indicate that nearly half of spike-specific TCRs are directed at unmutated variant regions.

This table comes from immunoSEQ multiplex PCR, and its TCRdb copy is limited to in-frame clones, with some not included. The data show 95,000 or so clones, roughly nine tenths seen once. This clone was seen a single time. Its cognate antigen is unknown. V gave up 5 bases and J gave up 7 bases, with 11 bases separating them. The CDR3 spans 13 residues. Germline V lookup: CDR1 SGHTA, CDR2 FQGNSA. The specimen was peripheral blood, collected on day 0 of AZD1222 vaccination. The rearrangement joins TRBV7-2 to TRBJ2-2; D gene unclear. The clonotype was recovered from an adult in good health. The CDR3 region has the DNA TGTGCCAGCAGCGGAAGTTTAGTCGGGGAGCTGTTTTTT. It is translated as CASSGSLVGELFF.